A selection of T cell receptor beta chains follows, all from one sample in a study of CD8 T cells in ankylosing spondylitis. TCRdb ran MiXCR on the 5' RACE reads and lists one entry per CDR3 protein. The table has about 450,000 distinct CDR3 sequences, 25% to 30% seen once. Material: blood, either unsorted or a sorted T cell fraction (not recorded which). Receptor source: a male donor with ankylosing spondylitis. Each CDR3 is given with its conserved first and last residue. The D gene is left open where the match is weak. Size is omitted from some rows. Given values are once, few, many or a class for expanded clones.

size: .; V: TRBV7-2; D: .; J: TRBJ1-2; DNA: TGTGCCAGCAGCTTAAGGGTTCATGGCTACACCTTC; CDR3: CASSLRVHGYTF
size: .; V: TRBV2; D: TRBD2; J: TRBJ2-7; DNA: TGTGCCAGCAGTGAAAAGCGGGATTTTCTCTACGAGCAGTACTTC; CDR3: CASSEKRDFLYEQYF
size: few; V: TRBV12-3/TRBV12-4; D: TRBD2; J: TRBJ2-7; DNA: TGTGCCAGCAAGGGGGGACTAGCGGGAGATAAGCAGTACTTC; CDR3: CASKGGLAGDKQYF
size: few; V: TRBV5-1; D: TRBD2; J: TRBJ2-1; DNA: TGCGCCAGCACCGGGACTAGCGGTAATGAGCAGTTCTTC; CDR3: CASTGTSGNEQFF
size: many; V: TRBV13; D: .; J: TRBJ2-2; DNA: TGTGCCAGCAGCAGGTCGGCTCGGGCCGGGGAGCTGTTTTTT; CDR3: CASSRSARAGELFF
size: .; V: TRBV20-1; D: TRBD2; J: TRBJ2-1; DNA: TGCAGTGCCCCCATCGGCGGGAGGGGGTTGTCCTACAATGAGCAGTTC; CDR3: CSAPIGGRGLSYNEQF
size: .; V: TRBV5-5; D: .; J: TRBJ2-3; DNA: TGTGCCAGCAGCCGTAGCGCGTCAGATACGCAGTATTTT; CDR3: CASSRSASDTQYF
size: .; V: TRBV20-1; D: .; J: TRBJ2-3; DNA: TGCAGTGTTTTGGCCGTTGGGGAGGGGGGAAGCACAGATACGCAGTATTTT; CDR3: CSVLAVGEGGSTDTQYF
size: .; V: TRBV2; D: TRBD2; J: TRBJ2-3; DNA: TGTGCCGCCGGGGGAGGGAGCACAGATACGCAGTATTTT; CDR3: CAAGGGSTDTQYF
size: .; V: TRBV29-1; D: .; J: TRBJ2-1; DNA: TGCAGCGTTGAAAAGGCAGGGGTACTGGGTGAGCAGTTCTTC; CDR3: CSVEKAGVLGEQFF
size: .; V: TRBV20-1; D: TRBD2; J: TRBJ2-5; DNA: TGCAGTGCTAGAGAGCCTAGCGGGACCGGAGAGACCCAGTACTTC; CDR3: CSAREPSGTGETQYF
size: few; V: TRBV15; D: TRBD2; J: TRBJ2-5; DNA: TGTGCCACCAGCAGAGAACTAGCGCAAGAGACCCAGTACTTC; CDR3: CATSRELAQETQYF
size: few; V: TRBV5-1; D: .; J: TRBJ1-2; DNA: TGCGCCAGCAGCTTGGCCCCGGATAACTATGGCTACACCTTC; CDR3: CASSLAPDNYGYTF
size: .; V: TRBV20-1; D: .; J: TRBJ2-7; DNA: TGCAGTGTCGGGCAGGGACGGAGGGAGCAGTACTTC; CDR3: CSVGQGRREQYF
size: .; V: TRBV5-1; D: .; J: TRBJ2-1; DNA: TGCGCCAGCAGCTTAAGGAGGTCTAACAATGAGCAGTTCTTC; CDR3: CASSLRRSNNEQFF
size: .; V: TRBV20-1; D: TRBD2; J: TRBJ2-6; DNA: TGCAGTGCGAGGACTAGCGGGATAGCTGGGGCCAACGTCCTGACTTTC; CDR3: CSARTSGIAGANVLTF
size: .; V: TRBV10-3; D: .; J: TRBJ2-5; DNA: TGTGCCATCAGTGGTCGGAACAGCCAAGAGACCCAGTACTTC; CDR3: CAISGRNSQETQYF
size: .; V: TRBV29-1; D: .; J: TRBJ2-1; DNA: TGCAGCGTAAGACTACTTGGTGAGCAGTTCTTC; CDR3: CSVRLLGEQFF
size: .; V: TRBV12-3/TRBV12-4; D: TRBD2; J: TRBJ2-7; DNA: TGTGCCAGCAGTTTAGGGGCTAGCGGACTCTACGAGCAGTACTTC; CDR3: CASSLGASGLYEQYF
size: few; V: TRBV7-7; D: TRBD2; J: TRBJ2-1; DNA: TGTGCCAGCAGCCAGGAGCGGGGCCTTTACAATGAGCAGTTCTTC; CDR3: CASSQERGLYNEQFF
size: .; V: TRBV5-6; D: TRBD2; J: TRBJ2-7; DNA: TGTGCCAGCAGCTTGGGTCTAGCGGCCCCCTACGAGCAGTACTTC; CDR3: CASSLGLAAPYEQYF
size: few; V: TRBV20-1; D: .; J: TRBJ2-1; DNA: TGCAGTGCTAGAGGAGGACTGCCGTACTCCTACAATGAGCAGTTCTTC; CDR3: CSARGGLPYSYNEQFF
size: .; V: TRBV24-1; D: .; J: TRBJ2-7; DNA: TGTGCCACCAGTGATGGGGGGGCATCACACGAGCAGTACTTC; CDR3: CATSDGGASHEQYF
size: few; V: TRBV15; D: .; J: TRBJ2-3; DNA: TGTGCCACCAGCAGAGATGACTTCTGGGCATACACAGATACGCAGTATTTT; CDR3: CATSRDDFWAYTDTQYF
size: few; V: TRBV3-1; D: TRBD2; J: TRBJ2-2; DNA: TGTGCCAGCAGCCCCAGGCTCGGTAGCGGGGTGAACACCGGGGAGCTGTTTTTT; CDR3: CASSPRLGSGVNTGELFF
size: few; V: TRBV24-1; D: TRBD1; J: TRBJ2-3; DNA: TGTGCCACCAGTGCCCGGGACAGGGACGCAGATACGCAGTATTTT; CDR3: CATSARDRDADTQYF
size: .; V: TRBV7-7; D: TRBD2; J: TRBJ2-3; DNA: TGTGCCAGCAGCTCCGGACTAGCCGGGAGGGGAGATACGCAGTATTTT; CDR3: CASSSGLAGRGDTQYF
size: few; V: TRBV12-3/TRBV12-4; D: .; J: TRBJ2-1; DNA: TGTGCCAGCAGTTTAGCGCTAGCGTCTGAGCGGTTCTTC; CDR3: CASSLALASERFF
size: .; V: TRBV2; D: .; J: TRBJ1-1; DNA: TGTGCCAGCAGTTTTGACAGAACTGAAGCTTTCTTT; CDR3: CASSFDRTEAFF
size: many; V: TRBV29-1; D: .; J: TRBJ1-2; DNA: TGCAGCGTTACCGCAAAGCGGGAAAGCGGCTACACCTTC; CDR3: CSVTAKRESGYTF